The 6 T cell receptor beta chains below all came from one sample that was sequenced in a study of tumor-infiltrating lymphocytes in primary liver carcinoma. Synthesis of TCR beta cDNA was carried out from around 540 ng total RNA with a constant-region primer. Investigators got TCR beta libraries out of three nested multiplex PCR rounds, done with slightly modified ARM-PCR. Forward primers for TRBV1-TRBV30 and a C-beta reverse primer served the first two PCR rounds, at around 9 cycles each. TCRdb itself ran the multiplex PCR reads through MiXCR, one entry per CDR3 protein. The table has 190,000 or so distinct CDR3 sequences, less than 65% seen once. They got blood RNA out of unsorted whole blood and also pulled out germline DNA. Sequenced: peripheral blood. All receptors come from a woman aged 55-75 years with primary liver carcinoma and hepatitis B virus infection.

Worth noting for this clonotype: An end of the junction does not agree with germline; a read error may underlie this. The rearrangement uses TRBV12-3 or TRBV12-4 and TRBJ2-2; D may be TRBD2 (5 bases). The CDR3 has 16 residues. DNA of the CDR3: TGTGCCAGCAGTTCCCCCTCAGGTGTGAACACCGGGGAGCTGTCTTTT. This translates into CASSSPSGVNTGELSF.

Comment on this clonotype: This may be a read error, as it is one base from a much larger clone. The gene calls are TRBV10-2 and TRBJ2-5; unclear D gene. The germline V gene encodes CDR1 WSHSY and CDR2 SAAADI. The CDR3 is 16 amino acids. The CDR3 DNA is TGCGCCAGCACTCCAGGACCCGACTCGCTAAAAGATACCCAGTACTTC. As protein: CASTPGPDSLKDTQYF.

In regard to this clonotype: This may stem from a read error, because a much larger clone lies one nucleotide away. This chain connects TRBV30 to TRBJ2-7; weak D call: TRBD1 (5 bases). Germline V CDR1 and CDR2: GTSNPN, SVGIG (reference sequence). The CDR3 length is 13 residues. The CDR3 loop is CAWSDRHSYEHYF. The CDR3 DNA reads TGTGCCTGGAGTGACAGGCACTCCTACGAGCACTACTTC.

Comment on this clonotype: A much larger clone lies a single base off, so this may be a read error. The CDR3 coding sequence is TGTACCAGCAAGTCGGGTCAGGGCACACCCTCCTACAATGAGCAGTTCTTC. It translates to CTSKSGQGTPSYNEQFF. This chain connects TRBV6-5 to TRBJ2-1; maybe TRBD1 (5 bases). CDR1 and CDR2 from the germline V gene are MNHEY and SVGAGI. The CDR3 spans 17 residues.

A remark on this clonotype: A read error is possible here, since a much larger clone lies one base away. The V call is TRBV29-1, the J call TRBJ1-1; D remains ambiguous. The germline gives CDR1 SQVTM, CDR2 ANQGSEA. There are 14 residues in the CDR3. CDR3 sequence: CTVLQRRGNTEAFF. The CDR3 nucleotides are TGCACCGTCTTACAAAGGCGGGGGAACACTGAAGCTTTCTTT.

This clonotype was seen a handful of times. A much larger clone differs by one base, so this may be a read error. CDR3 nucleotide sequence: TGCAGCGTTGCGGGGCTTTCGGTCTACGAGCACTACTTC. Translation gives CSVAGLSVYEHYF. The chain employs TRBV29-1 and TRBJ2-7, with D perhaps given as TRBD1 or TRBD2 (5 bases each). The CDR3 runs 13 residues. Per germline, CDR1 SQVTM and CDR2 ANQGSEA.